A selection of T cell receptor beta chains follows, all from one sample in a study of blood T cell repertoires in COVID-19. The repertoire was sequenced with immunoSEQ multiplex PCR; TCRdb's copy has only in-frame clones and lacks some. This table holds roughly 200,000 clones, 75% to 90% found once. Material for sequencing was PBMCs or T cells enriched from blood (not recorded which). The receptor set was obtained from a man aged 35-49 years who had recovered from COVID-19. Both conserved end residues are part of each CDR3. Fields, in order: D gene, clone size, V gene, J gene, CDR3 protein, CDR3 DNA. The D gene is left open where the match is weak. Size values are once, few and many counts, or a class for expanded clones, and some rows have none.

-	-	TRBV12-5	TRBJ2-7	CASGLVPWNGLSYEQYF	TGTGCTAGTGGTTTGGTACCGTGGAACGGACTCTCCTACGAGCAGTACTTC
TRBD1	-	TRBV19	TRBJ2-2	CASSMDRANTGELFF	TGTGCCAGTAGTATGGACAGGGCGAACACCGGGGAGCTGTTTTTT
-	-	TRBV19	TRBJ1-1	CATTGNTEAFF	TGTGCTACAACGGGAAACACTGAAGCTTTCTTT
-	-	TRBV4-1	TRBJ1-5	CASSQGGAPSSNQPQHF	TGCGCCAGCAGCCAAGGCGGAGCCCCTAGTAGCAATCAGCCCCAGCATTTT
-	-	TRBV11-1	TRBJ1-1	CASSLRGEAFF	TGTGCCAGCAGCTTACGGGGTGAAGCTTTCTTT
TRBD1	-	TRBV29-1	TRBJ2-3	CSARQGSTDTQYF	TGCAGCGCAAGACAGGGAAGCACAGATACGCAGTATTTT
-	-	TRBV5-1	TRBJ1-1	CASSSFTTGATEAFF	TGCGCCAGCAGCTCCTTTACGACAGGCGCCACTGAAGCTTTCTTT
-	-	TRBV29-1	TRBJ2-2	CSGSRTGELFF	TGCAGCGGATCCAGGACCGGGGAGCTGTTTTTT
TRBD1	once	TRBV28	TRBJ1-5	CASSRTGSLDQPQHF	TGTGCCAGCAGCCGGACAGGGAGCCTCGATCAGCCCCAGCATTTT
-	-	TRBV27	TRBJ2-1	CASSLVYNNEQFF	TGTGCCAGCAGTTTAGTTTATAACAATGAGCAGTTCTTC
-	-	TRBV5-1	TRBJ1-1	CASSLAGGGAEAFF	TGCGCCAGCAGCTTGGCAGGTGGGGGCGCTGAAGCTTTCTTT
-	-	TRBV6-5	TRBJ1-6	CASYYPSYNSPLHF	TGTGCCAGTTACTACCCCTCCTATAATTCACCCCTCCACTTT
TRBD1	few	TRBV5-1	TRBJ1-6	CASSSGQGFNSPLHF	TGCGCCAGCAGCTCGGGACAGGGGTTTAATTCACCCCTCCACTTT
-	few	TRBV14	TRBJ1-1	CASSQVMRNTEAFF	TGTGCCAGCAGCCAAGTCATGAGGAACACTGAAGCTTTCTTT
TRBD2	-	TRBV2	TRBJ2-2	CASSETLAVTGELFF	TGTGCCAGCAGTGAAACGCTAGCGGTGACCGGGGAGCTGTTTTTT
TRBD1	-	TRBV6-5	TRBJ2-2	CASTITGAGELFF	TGTGCCAGCACTATTACAGGGGCCGGGGAGCTGTTTTTT
-	few	TRBV20-1	TRBJ2-2	CSATTRGELFF	TGCAGTGCTACCACTCGCGGGGAGCTGTTTTTT
-	once	TRBV11-2	TRBJ1-2	CASSRRGTYGYTF	TGTGCCAGCAGCCGTCGGGGGACCTATGGCTACACCTTC
-	-	TRBV5-6	TRBJ1-1	CASSSIGDINTEAFF	TGTGCCAGCAGCTCAATAGGGGACATTAACACTGAAGCTTTCTTT
TRBD2	once	TRBV5-1	TRBJ2-7	CASSPGRNEQYF	TGCGCCAGCAGCCCCGGGAGGAACGAGCAGTACTTC
TRBD1	-	TRBV27	TRBJ1-4	CASSLDRDNEKLFF	TGTGCCAGCAGTTTGGACAGGGATAATGAAAAACTGTTTTTT
-	-	TRBV19	TRBJ1-2	CASSIVLRREINYGYTF	TGTGCCAGTAGTATAGTACTAAGGCGCGAAATTAACTATGGCTACACCTTC
TRBD1	-	TRBV19	TRBJ1-6	CASSIRGQSSYNSPLHF	TGTGCCAGTAGTATCAGGGGGCAGAGCTCCTATAATTCACCCCTCCACTTT
-	few	TRBV2	TRBJ1-5	CASTRDTNQPQHF	TGTGCCAGCACCCGGGACACAAATCAGCCCCAGCATTTT
-	-	TRBV18	TRBJ1-1	CASSQYTENTEAFF	TGTGCCAGCTCCCAATACACAGAGAACACTGAAGCTTTCTTT
-	-	TRBV12-3/TRBV12-4	TRBJ2-2	CASSLLQTGELFF	TGTGCCAGCAGTTTGCTGCAGACCGGGGAGCTGTTTTTT
-	-	TRBV18	TRBJ2-5	CASSPRAGNQETQYF	TGTGCCAGCTCACCACGCGCCGGTAACCAAGAGACCCAGTACTTC
TRBD1	-	TRBV30	TRBJ1-1	CAWSAQGAYTEAFF	TGTGCCTGGAGTGCACAGGGGGCCTACACTGAAGCTTTCTTT
-	-	TRBV21-1	TRBJ2-3	CASSKEGPRDREEGRCTDTQYF	TGTGCCAGCAGCAAAGAGGGACCCCGGGACAGGGAAGAGGGAAGATGCACAGATACGCAGTATTTT
TRBD1	-	TRBV9	TRBJ1-2	CASSVGQANYGYTF	TGTGCCAGCAGCGTGGGACAGGCAAACTATGGCTACACCTTC
TRBD2	-	TRBV9	TRBJ2-5	CASSLGLAGGQETQYF	TGTGCCAGCAGCCTGGGACTAGCGGGGGGACAAGAGACCCAGTACTTC
TRBD1	-	TRBV6-1	TRBJ2-1	CASSGEGDRGQYNEQFF	TGTGCCAGCAGTGGGGAGGGGGACAGGGGGCAATACAATGAGCAGTTCTTC
-	once	TRBV2	TRBJ2-1	CASSPPKTNNEQFF	TGTGCCAGCAGTCCCCCCAAGACAAACAATGAGCAGTTCTTC
TRBD2	-	TRBV18	TRBJ2-7	CASSDPSSGRADEQYF	TGTGCCAGCTCTGACCCCTCCAGCGGGAGGGCCGACGAGCAGTACTTC
TRBD1	few	TRBV19	TRBJ2-2	CASSRPGTGVGELFF	TGTGCCAGTAGCAGACCGGGGACAGGGGTCGGGGAGCTGTTTTTT
TRBD1	-	TRBV9	TRBJ2-3	CASSVAGGQGTDTQYF	TGTGCCAGCAGCGTAGCTGGGGGACAGGGGACAGATACGCAGTATTTT
-	once	TRBV3-1/TRBV3-2	TRBJ2-2	CASSTRAGGGELFF	TGTGCCAGCAGCACCCGGGCCGGAGGCGGGGAGCTGTTTTTT
-	-	TRBV11-1	TRBJ2-5	CASSPRGWTVQETQYF	TGTGCCAGCAGCCCGAGGGGGTGGACAGTCCAAGAGACCCAGTACTTC
TRBD2	-	TRBV7-3	TRBJ2-1	CASSTIAGSSYNEQFF	TGTGCCAGCAGCACCATAGCGGGGTCCTCCTACAATGAGCAGTTCTTC
-	-	TRBV7-9	TRBJ1-1	CASTPGVNTEAFF	TGTGCCAGCACCCCGGGGGTTAACACTGAAGCTTTCTTT
TRBD2	-	TRBV4-1	TRBJ2-1	CASSQATGGYNEQFF	TGCGCCAGCAGCCAAGCGACGGGAGGCTACAATGAGCAGTTCTTC
-	once	TRBV5-1	TRBJ1-6	CASSLDPSGPLHF	TGCGCCAGCAGCTTGGATCCCTCGGGGCCCCTCCACTTT
-	once	TRBV30	TRBJ2-7	CAWSAGALYEQYF	TGTGCCTGGTCGGCAGGGGCTTTATACGAGCAGTACTTC
-	-	TRBV12-3/TRBV12-4	TRBJ1-6	CASSSTRSPLHF	TGTGCCAGCAGTTCGACAAGGTCACCCCTCCACTTT
TRBD1	-	TRBV10-1	TRBJ2-7	CASSESMGTGDEQYF	TGCGCCAGCAGTGAGTCGATGGGGACAGGGGACGAGCAGTACTTC
-	-	TRBV21-1	TRBJ2-7	CAPILRGPWEQYF	TGTGCCCCGATCTTGCGGGGCCCGTGGGAGCAGTACTTC